This TCR beta chain was captured in a study of OX40 agonist ivuxolimab in advanced cancers. Repertoires were generated with immunoSEQ multiplex PCR, while TCRdb's copy carries only in-frame clones and drops some. The profile shows approximately 68,000 clones, around 93% of them singletons. Sequencing was performed on CD4+ or CD8+ T cells sorted from blood, taken in a trial of the OX40 agonist ivuxolimab. The sequence derives from an adult with an advanced solid tumor such as melanoma, head and neck, liver or kidney cancer.

CDR3 nucleotides: TGTGCCAGCAGCTTTGGCGGGAGAGTCAACGAGCAGTACTTC. It codes for CASSFGGRVNEQYF. This chain connects TRBV5-4 to TRBJ2-5; 7 bases align to TRBD2. With the DNA end fitting TRBJ2-7 better, the J assignment may be wrong. The germline V gene encodes CDR1 SGHNT and CDR2 YYREEE (reference sequence). This CDR3 contains 14 residues.